This passage covers 24 T cell receptor beta chains from one sample sequenced in a study of post-analysis software for immune sequencing data. Overall study findings and caveats: In patients, TRBV5-6, TRBV5-1 and TRBV20-1 belonged to five TRBV segments found more frequently than in controls.

Unique molecular identifiers were present in the TCR beta cDNA libraries. TCRdb re-called the PCR reads through MiXCR, storing one row per CDR3 protein. The data hold some 690,000 distinct CDR3 sequences, with roughly three fifths observed a single time. These receptors have no identified antigens. The sample consisted of blood. Receptors were obtained from a girl aged 2 to 9 with multiple sclerosis.

This chain connects TRBV3-1 to TRBJ2-7, with 7 positions matching TRBD1. Germline assignment: CDR1 LGHDT and CDR2 YNNKEL (reference sequence). Trimming at V came to 4 bases and at J to 2 bases, leaving 11 bases not matched to a gene. The CDR3 runs to 16 residues. The CDR3 here is CASSPPTTGNPYEQYF. The CDR3 DNA is TGTGCCAGCAGCCCTCCCACGACAGGGAACCCCTACGAGCAGTACTTC.

The DNA of the CDR3 is TGTGCCACCAGCAGAACTAGTACGTGGTCTGGGGAGACCCAGTACTTC. Its protein is CATSRTSTWSGETQYF. The chain recombines TRBV15 with TRBJ2-5; TRBD2 might be the D (5 bases). V was clipped by 2 bases and J by 5 bases, with 18 bases between them. The germline gives CDR1 LNHNV, CDR2 YYDKDF (reference sequence). The CDR3 is 16 amino acids.

V is TRBV5-1 and J is TRBJ2-1, with D maybe TRBD1 (6 bases). Germline V gene lookup returns CDR1 SGHRS and CDR2 YFSETQ. V was shortened by 0 bases and J by 3 bases, with 10 bases between the two germline ends. CDR3 size: 15 residues. DNA for the CDR3: TGCGCCAGCAGCTTGGGTGGACAGCTCTACAATGAGCAGTTCTTC. Its translation: CASSLGGQLYNEQFF.

CDR3 sequence reads: CASRERDEQFF. CDR3 DNA: TGTGCCAGCAGAGAGAGGGATGAGCAGTTCTTC. V usage is TRBV28 and J usage is TRBJ2-1, with D perhaps matching TRBD2 (5 bases). The CDR3 length is 11 residues. The V and J ends lost 6 bases and 8 bases respectively, with 8 bases between them. The germline V gene has CDR1 MDHEN and CDR2 SYDVKM.

The V and J genes are TRBV20-1 and TRBJ1-1, with no clear D. Between the trimmed V and J ends, which lost 0 bases and 0 bases, there was a span of 8 bases. There are 14 residues in the CDR3. Germline CDR1 DFQATT, CDR2 SNEGSKA (reference sequence). The CDR3 is CSARDDGLNTEAFF. The CDR3 DNA follows: TGCAGTGCTAGAGATGACGGGCTGAACACTGAAGCTTTCTTT.

The J gene is TRBJ2-7, the V gene TRBV5-1, with no clear D. V was cut by 1 base and J by 6 bases, with 8 bases left in between. The CDR3 contains 12 residues. Germline V gives CDR1 SGHRS, CDR2 YFSETQ. CDR3 sequence: CASSLMDREQYF. The CDR3 region has the DNA TGCGCCAGCAGCTTGATGGACCGCGAGCAGTACTTC.

Details on this clonotype: Given the absence of the conserved phenylalanine or tryptophan at the CDR3 end, a read error is likely. The V and J genes are TRBV29-1 and TRBJ2-3, with D possibly matching TRBD2 (5 bases). Trimming pared 7 bases from V and 8 bases from J, leaving 19 bases between. The CDR3 spans 13 residues. Germline V CDR1 and CDR2: SQVTM, ANQGSEA. The CDR3 coding sequence is TGCAGCGCTAATTCAAGGGAGCACGGTACGCAGTATTGT. This encodes CSANSREHGTQYC.

The rearrangement joins TRBV30 to TRBJ2-2, with TRBD1 identical over 11 bases. This CDR3 spans 14 amino acids. With 5 bases clipped from V and 1 base from J, the junction kept 0 bases outside the gene matches. Germline CDR1 and CDR2: GTSNPN and SVGIG (reference sequence). The CDR3 DNA reads as TGTGCCTGGGGGACAGGGGGGAACACCGGGGAGCTGTTTTTT. Amino acid sequence: CAWGTGGNTGELFF.

The chain recombines TRBV6-2 or TRBV6-3 with TRBJ1-1, with 12 nucleotides matching TRBD1. Germline-derived CDR1 and CDR2 are MNHEY and SVGEGT. Trimming removed 7 bases from V and 5 bases from J; junction bases left unmatched: 8. The CDR3 has 15 residues. CDR3 sequence: CASTRDRGLGTEAFF. Here the CDR3 DNA reads TGTGCCAGCACCCGGGACAGGGGGCTTGGAACTGAAGCTTTCTTT.

The gene calls are TRBV28 and TRBJ2-7; D is unresolved. Germline values: CDR1 MDHEN, CDR2 SYDVKM. V was trimmed by 3 bases and J by 4 bases, leaving 13 bases between them. This CDR3 spans 14 amino acids. CDR3 coding DNA: TGTGCCAGCAGTTTTCGGGTCCTCGAGTACGAGCAGTACTTC. Amino acid sequence: CASSFRVLEYEQYF.

The rearrangement joins TRBV12-3 or TRBV12-4 to TRBJ2-5; the D gene is possibly TRBD2 (5 bases). The V end lost 6 bases, the J end lost 3 bases, and 17 bases lay between the germline ends. CDR3 size: 15 residues. The chain's CDR3 is CASSSNTDGKETQYF. CDR3 bases: TGTGCCAGCAGCAGCAACACGGACGGGAAAGAGACCCAGTACTTC.

The rearrangement joins TRBV12-3 or TRBV12-4 to TRBJ2-3; 7 nucleotides match TRBD1. Trimming took 6 bases from V and 2 from J; bases not matched to a gene: 5. The CDR3 runs 14 residues. This CDR3 is CASRTGTDTDTQYF. The CDR3 coding sequence is TGTGCCAGCAGAACCGGGACAGACACAGATACGCAGTATTTT.

CDR3: CSVVEKNTEAFF. For the CDR3, the DNA is TGCAGCGTTGTGGAGAAGAACACTGAAGCTTTCTTT. The rearrangement uses TRBV29-1 and TRBJ1-1; D ambiguous. The CDR3 covers 12 residues. Germline V gene data show CDR1 as SQVTM and CDR2 as ANQGSEA. The ends were cut back, 4 bases at V and 1 base at J, with 7 bases in the middle.

This chain links TRBV10-3 with TRBJ2-1, with TRBD2 matching over 7 bases. Unmatched junction bases numbered 24, after V lost 10 bases and J lost 6 bases. The CDR3 is 18 amino acids. Germline values: CDR1 ENHRY, CDR2 SYGVKD. CDR3 in DNA: TGTGCCACGCTCTGGCCTACAGCGGGGAGCTCAATAGTCAATGAGCAGTTCTTC. Its protein product is CATLWPTAGSSIVNEQFF.

The table lists this clonotype with a few counts. The chain has TRBV2 and TRBJ2-5; D remains ambiguous. Germline assignment: CDR1 SNHLY and CDR2 FYNNEI. This CDR3 spans 14 amino acids. The ends were cut back, 6 bases at V and 1 base at J, with 12 bases in the middle. The CDR3 sequence is CASSATISQETQYF. The CDR3 DNA follows: TGTGCCAGCAGCGCGACGATATCCCAAGAGACCCAGTACTTC.

The chain uses TRBV2 and TRBJ2-5; D is unresolved. The CDR3 has 13 amino acids. In germline, CDR1 is SNHLY, CDR2 FYNNEI. V lost 1 base to trimming and J lost 11 bases, with 14 bases between them. CDR3 amino acids: CASSEVVVREQYF. CDR3 nucleotide sequence: TGTGCCAGCAGTGAAGTAGTAGTACGAGAGCAGTACTTC.

Concerning this clonotype itself: Sequence at one end of the junction differs from germline and may be a read error. This rearrangement joins TRBV12-3 or TRBV12-4 to TRBJ1-2; D perhaps matches TRBD1 (5 bases). The CDR3 length is 15 residues. The CDR3 DNA follows: TGTGCCCGCAGCCACGGGACTGATCAGTTCTATGGCTACACCTTC. As protein: CARSHGTDQFYGYTF.

This clonotype was observed a few times. This chain links TRBV12-3 or TRBV12-4 with TRBJ1-2; 7 nucleotides line up with TRBD1. The V and J ends lost 4 bases and 4 bases, in that order; junction bases with no gene match: 9. This CDR3 contains 15 residues. CDR3 sequence (DNA): TGTGCCAGCAGTTCGCTTGCCGGGACAGCCTATGGCTACACCTTC. Translated: CASSSLAGTAYGYTF.

This clonotype came up a few times. The chain recombines TRBV9 with TRBJ1-2; D uncertain. CDR1 is SGDLS and CDR2 is YYNGEE in the germline V gene. This CDR3 comprises 14 residues. The germline V and J ends were trimmed by 4 bases and 4 bases, with 14 bases remaining between them. The CDR3 spells CASSNPGIGYGYTF. The CDR3 nucleotides are TGTGCCAGCAGCAACCCCGGTATTGGCTATGGCTACACCTTC. Complete variable domain (other parts from reference TRBV9 and TRBJ1-2): DSGVTQTPKHLITATGQRVTLRCSPRSGDLSVYWYQQSLDQGLQFLIQYYNGEERAKGNILERFSAQQFPDLHSELNLSSLELGDSALYFCASSNPGIGYGYTFGSGTRLTVV.

This clonotype was observed a handful of times. V is TRBV5-5 and J is TRBJ2-7; 9 bases are shared with TRBD1. Germline CDR1 reads SGHKS; CDR2 reads YYEKEE (reference sequence). With 1 base clipped from V and 3 bases from J, the junction kept 8 bases outside the gene matches. The CDR3 is made up of 16 amino acids. This CDR3 is CASSLSMGQGLYEQYF. CDR3 nucleotides: TGTGCCAGCAGCTTGTCAATGGGACAGGGTCTCTACGAGCAGTACTTC. The variable domain in full, completed from reference TRBV5-5 and TRBJ2-7, reads DAGVTQSPTHLIKTRGQQVTLRCSPISGHKSVSWYQQVLGQGPQFIFQYYEKEERGRGNFPDRFSARQFPNYSSELNVNALLLGDSALYLCASSLSMGQGLYEQYFGPGTRLTVT.

The chain employs TRBV3-1 and TRBJ2-1; D is undetermined. The better agreement between TRBJ2-7 and the DNA end casts doubt on the J call. Germline CDR1 LGHDT, CDR2 YNNKEL (reference sequence). The CDR3 totals 15 residues. CDR3 bases: TGTGCCAGCAGCAAGGGCGCGAGCTCCTACAATGAGCAGTACTTC. The encoded protein is CASSKGASSYNEQYF.

The chain uses TRBV20-1 and TRBJ2-5; TRBD1 agrees at 9 bases. V gave up 0 bases and J gave up 4 bases; unmatched junction bases: 6. The CDR3 sequence is 15 residues long. CDR1 DFQATT and CDR2 SNEGSKA come from the germline V gene (reference sequence). The CDR3 nucleotides are TGCAGTGCTAGAGACCCCCGGACAGGGGCAGAGACCCAGTACTTC. Translated: CSARDPRTGAETQYF.

This clonotype turned up a few times. The chain links TRBV20-1 to TRBJ2-1; 10 bases are shared with TRBD2. The V segment lost 4 bases and the J segment 6 bases; nucleotides outside the gene matches: 12. In germline, CDR1 is DFQATT, CDR2 SNEGSKA (reference sequence). The CDR3 spans 16 residues. The CDR3 loop reads CSANQDASGSFNEQFF. The CDR3 DNA sequence: TGCAGTGCTAACCAAGACGCTAGCGGGAGTTTCAATGAGCAGTTCTTC.

The count of this clonotype is one. The CDR3 loop is CASSQSEGLQSTEAFF. As DNA, the CDR3 is TGTGCCAGCAGCCAAAGTGAGGGGCTCCAAAGCACTGAAGCTTTCTTT. This chain links TRBV3-1 with TRBJ1-1, with a possible D match to TRBD1 (5 bases). CDR1 LGHDT and CDR2 YNNKEL come from the germline V gene (reference sequence). V was cut by 2 bases and J by 4 bases, with 17 bases left in between. This CDR3 spans 16 amino acids.